This TCR beta chain was sequenced in a study of T cell responses to AZD1222 COVID-19 vaccine. Broader study findings: None of the repertoires were sampled until the peak T cell response had passed.

The table came from immunoSEQ multiplex PCR; TCRdb's copy has only in-frame clones and leaves some out. The repertoire holds 98,000 or so clones, with approximately 93% as singletons. This clone occurred once. Its antigen is currently unknown. The CDR3 is made up of 13 amino acids. Germline V lookup: CDR1 ENHRY, CDR2 SYGVKD. The V end was cut by 2 bases, the J end by 0 bases, with 4 bases between. The clonotype comes from an adult in good health. Sample: peripheral blood, taken on day 0 of AZD1222 vaccination. V gene TRBV10-3 combines with J gene TRBJ1-1; D call uncertain. This CDR3 is CAISEGLNTEAFF. In DNA form, the CDR3 reads TGTGCCATCAGTGAGGGACTGAACACTGAAGCTTTCTTT.